These T cell receptor beta chains were read from a single sample in a study of T cells after yellow fever vaccination. TCRdb reanalysed the 5' RACE reads using MiXCR and keeps one entry per CDR3 protein. In the table there are tens of thousands of distinct CDR3 sequences, less than 5.5% of which are singletons. The source material was PBMCs, either bulk or a sorted T-cell subset (CD4+, CD8+, memory, or dextramer-sorted; not recorded which), sampled about 41 days after the first yellow fever vaccination. The source is a man aged 18 to 29 who received the YFV17D yellow fever vaccine. CDR3s include the opening cysteine and the closing phenylalanine or tryptophan. D genes are given only for firm matches. The size entry gives how often the clone was seen (once, few, many) or a class if it is expanded.

clone size: many
J gene: TRBJ2-1
D gene: TRBD2
V gene: TRBV5-4
CDR3 length: 16
CDR3 protein: CASSPILAGGQDEQFF
CDR3 DNA: TGTGCCAGCAGCCCTATATTAGCGGGGGGGCAGGATGAGCAGTTCTTC

clone size: many
J gene: TRBJ1-2
D gene: .
V gene: TRBV5-1
CDR3 length: 13
CDR3 protein: CASSFKGPYGYTF
CDR3 DNA: TGCGCCAGCAGCTTTAAGGGTCCCTATGGCTACACCTTC

clone size: many
J gene: TRBJ1-3
D gene: .
V gene: TRBV6-5
CDR3 length: 15
CDR3 protein: CASSPPLGKGNTIYF
CDR3 DNA: TGTGCCAGCAGCCCCCCCCTTGGAAAGGGAAACACCATATATTTT

clone size: many
J gene: TRBJ2-2
D gene: .
V gene: TRBV24-1
CDR3 length: 17
CDR3 protein: CATSDYTQGEGTGELFF
CDR3 DNA: TGTGCCACCAGTGATTATACACAGGGCGAAGGCACCGGGGAGCTGTTTTTT

clone size: many
J gene: TRBJ2-2
D gene: .
V gene: TRBV7-8
CDR3 length: 17
CDR3 protein: CASSLRKAGPNTGELFF
CDR3 DNA: TGTGCCAGCAGCTTAAGAAAGGCAGGTCCGAACACCGGGGAGCTGTTTTTT

clone size: many
J gene: TRBJ1-2
D gene: .
V gene: TRBV6-6
CDR3 length: 12
CDR3 protein: CASSYGQGGYTF
CDR3 DNA: TGTGCCAGCAGTTACGGGCAGGGTGGCTACACCTTC

clone size: many
J gene: TRBJ1-1
D gene: .
V gene: TRBV6-1
CDR3 length: 17
CDR3 protein: CASSDDNYFRGNTEAFF
CDR3 DNA: TGTGCCAGCAGTGACGACAACTATTTTAGGGGAAACACTGAAGCTTTCTTT

clone size: many
J gene: TRBJ1-5
D gene: .
V gene: TRBV7-2
CDR3 length: 15
CDR3 protein: CASSLVGQSNQPQHF
CDR3 DNA: TGTGCCAGCAGCTTAGTTGGCCAGAGCAATCAGCCCCAGCATTTT

clone size: many
J gene: TRBJ2-3
D gene: .
V gene: TRBV20-1
CDR3 length: 13
CDR3 protein: CSALVGRADTQYF
CDR3 DNA: TGCAGTGCCCTGGTAGGGCGGGCAGATACGCAGTATTTT

clone size: many
J gene: TRBJ1-6
D gene: .
V gene: TRBV20-1
CDR3 length: 15
CDR3 protein: CSARVADRSQKPLHF
CDR3 DNA: TGCAGTGCTAGAGTTGCCGACAGGTCTCAAAAACCCCTCCACTTT

clone size: many
J gene: TRBJ2-1
D gene: TRBD2
V gene: TRBV6-4
CDR3 length: 15
CDR3 protein: CASSDSTSGGDEQFF
CDR3 DNA: TGTGCCAGCAGTGACTCGACTAGCGGGGGGGATGAGCAGTTCTTC

clone size: many
J gene: TRBJ1-2
D gene: .
V gene: TRBV24-1
CDR3 length: 14
CDR3 protein: CATSDAGTKIGYTF
CDR3 DNA: TGTGCCACCAGTGACGCCGGGACAAAAATTGGCTACACCTTC

clone size: many
J gene: TRBJ1-2
D gene: TRBD1
V gene: TRBV20-1
CDR3 length: 13
CDR3 protein: CSATPTGAYGYTF
CDR3 DNA: TGCAGTGCTACCCCCACAGGGGCCTATGGCTACACCTTC

clone size: many
J gene: TRBJ2-5
D gene: .
V gene: TRBV5-1
CDR3 length: 13
CDR3 protein: CASRARVQETQYF
CDR3 DNA: TGCGCCAGCAGAGCCAGAGTCCAAGAGACCCAGTACTTC

clone size: many
J gene: TRBJ2-7
D gene: TRBD2
V gene: TRBV5-1
CDR3 length: 14
CDR3 protein: CASRRTSDFYEQYF
CDR3 DNA: TGCGCCAGTAGAAGGACTAGTGATTTCTACGAGCAGTACTTC

clone size: many
J gene: TRBJ2-5
D gene: .
V gene: TRBV4-3
CDR3 length: 16
CDR3 protein: CASSQDWAEGRETQYF
CDR3 DNA: TGCGCCAGCAGCCAAGATTGGGCCGAGGGAAGGGAGACCCAGTACTTC

clone size: many
J gene: TRBJ2-5
D gene: TRBD2
V gene: TRBV7-6
CDR3 length: 17
CDR3 protein: CASSPGLAGDSEETQYF
CDR3 DNA: TGTGCCAGCAGTCCGGGACTAGCGGGAGATTCAGAAGAGACCCAGTACTTC

clone size: many
J gene: TRBJ2-2
D gene: .
V gene: TRBV7-6
CDR3 length: 16
CDR3 protein: CASSPGWQGVTGELFF
CDR3 DNA: TGTGCCAGCAGCCCCGGATGGCAGGGAGTCACCGGGGAGCTGTTTTTT

clone size: many
J gene: TRBJ1-2
D gene: .
V gene: TRBV18
CDR3 length: 13
CDR3 protein: CASSPGSNYGYTF
CDR3 DNA: TGTGCCAGCTCACCGGGATCTAACTATGGCTACACCTTC

clone size: many
J gene: TRBJ2-7
D gene: TRBD1
V gene: TRBV2
CDR3 length: 16
CDR3 protein: CASQPPSRDRYYEQYF
CDR3 DNA: TGTGCCAGCCAACCGCCGTCCCGGGACAGGTACTACGAGCAGTACTTC

clone size: few
J gene: TRBJ1-1
D gene: TRBD1
V gene: TRBV10-3
CDR3 length: 13
CDR3 protein: CATKTGGNTEAFF
CDR3 DNA: TGTGCCACAAAAACAGGGGGGAACACTGAAGCTTTCTTT

clone size: many
J gene: TRBJ2-3
D gene: .
V gene: TRBV15
CDR3 length: 17
CDR3 protein: CATSRGSPGDPTDTQYF
CDR3 DNA: TGTGCCACCAGCAGAGGGTCACCGGGGGACCCCACAGATACGCAGTATTTT

clone size: many
J gene: TRBJ2-1
D gene: TRBD2
V gene: TRBV4-2
CDR3 length: 16
CDR3 protein: CASSQDGTSGYNEQFF
CDR3 DNA: TGTGCCAGCAGCCAAGATGGGACTAGCGGCTACAATGAGCAGTTCTTC

clone size: many
J gene: TRBJ2-6
D gene: .
V gene: TRBV10-3
CDR3 length: 13
CDR3 protein: CAISVTGANVLTF
CDR3 DNA: TGTGCCATCAGTGTTACTGGGGCCAACGTCCTGACTTTC

clone size: many
J gene: TRBJ1-1
D gene: .
V gene: TRBV15
CDR3 length: 14
CDR3 protein: CATSKRQLNTEAFF
CDR3 DNA: TGTGCCACCAGCAAGCGACAGTTGAACACTGAAGCTTTCTTT

clone size: many
J gene: TRBJ1-5
D gene: TRBD1
V gene: TRBV5-1
CDR3 length: 15
CDR3 protein: CASSWGQGGDQPQHF
CDR3 DNA: TGCGCCAGCAGCTGGGGACAGGGGGGAGATCAGCCCCAGCATTTT

clone size: many
J gene: TRBJ2-5
D gene: .
V gene: TRBV6-5
CDR3 length: 14
CDR3 protein: CASSFYRDQETQYF
CDR3 DNA: TGTGCCAGCAGTTTCTACAGGGACCAAGAGACCCAGTACTTC

clone size: many
J gene: TRBJ2-5
D gene: .
V gene: TRBV7-2
CDR3 length: 17
CDR3 protein: CASSLIDRGRPQETQYF
CDR3 DNA: TGTGCCAGCAGCTTAATCGACCGCGGGCGGCCCCAAGAGACCCAGTACTTC

clone size: medium-sized
J gene: TRBJ2-1
D gene: TRBD2
V gene: TRBV19
CDR3 length: 15
CDR3 protein: CASSILTSEVNEQFF
CDR3 DNA: TGTGCCAGTAGTATACTGACTAGCGAAGTCAATGAGCAGTTCTTC

clone size: many
J gene: TRBJ2-4
D gene: .
V gene: TRBV5-4
CDR3 length: 14
CDR3 protein: CASSSGGRDNIQYF
CDR3 DNA: TGTGCCAGCAGCTCCGGGGGTAGAGACAACATTCAGTACTTC

clone size: many
J gene: TRBJ1-5
D gene: .
V gene: TRBV7-2
CDR3 length: 15
CDR3 protein: CASSLDRGFNQPQHF
CDR3 DNA: TGTGCCAGCAGCTTAGATCGGGGGTTCAATCAGCCCCAGCATTTT

clone size: many
J gene: TRBJ2-1
D gene: .
V gene: TRBV15
CDR3 length: 13
CDR3 protein: CATSRDLVDEQFF
CDR3 DNA: TGTGCCACCAGCAGAGATCTAGTCGATGAGCAGTTCTTC

clone size: many
J gene: TRBJ2-1
D gene: .
V gene: TRBV6-6
CDR3 length: 13
CDR3 protein: CAGIQQGYNEQFF
CDR3 DNA: TGTGCCGGCATCCAACAGGGATACAATGAGCAGTTCTTC

clone size: many
J gene: TRBJ1-1
D gene: .
V gene: TRBV4-3
CDR3 length: 16
CDR3 protein: CASSPLEGKGNTEAFF
CDR3 DNA: TGCGCCAGCAGCCCACTCGAGGGGAAGGGGAACACTGAAGCTTTCTTT

clone size: many
J gene: TRBJ1-2
D gene: .
V gene: TRBV7-2
CDR3 length: 14
CDR3 protein: CASSLVGRADGYTF
CDR3 DNA: TGTGCCAGCAGCTTAGTGGGCAGGGCTGATGGCTACACCTTC

clone size: many
J gene: TRBJ1-2
D gene: .
V gene: TRBV18
CDR3 length: 15
CDR3 protein: CASSTGSQRDYGYTF
CDR3 DNA: TGTGCCAGCTCGACAGGTTCACAGCGGGACTATGGCTACACCTTC

clone size: many
J gene: TRBJ2-1
D gene: .
V gene: TRBV5-5
CDR3 length: 14
CDR3 protein: CASNLAWGSHEQFF
CDR3 DNA: TGTGCCAGCAACCTAGCTTGGGGATCTCATGAGCAGTTCTTC

clone size: many
J gene: TRBJ2-4
D gene: TRBD1
V gene: TRBV20-1
CDR3 length: 18
CDR3 protein: CSATGGVVSSWTKNIQYF
CDR3 DNA: TGCAGTGCTACAGGGGGCGTTGTTTCATCTTGGACCAAAAACATTCAGTACTTC

clone size: many
J gene: TRBJ1-2
D gene: .
V gene: TRBV7-9
CDR3 length: 15
CDR3 protein: CASSLGGDGDYGYTF
CDR3 DNA: TGTGCCAGCAGCTTAGGGGGGGACGGGGACTATGGCTACACCTTC

clone size: many
J gene: TRBJ2-5
D gene: .
V gene: TRBV20-1
CDR3 length: 14
CDR3 protein: CSASGTLVGETQYF
CDR3 DNA: TGCAGTGCTTCCGGGACCCTCGTGGGAGAGACCCAGTACTTC

clone size: many
J gene: TRBJ2-3
D gene: TRBD2
V gene: TRBV6-2/TRBV6-3
CDR3 length: 20
CDR3 protein: CASSYSTSGGEYTSTDTQYF
CDR3 DNA: TGTGCCAGCAGTTATTCGACTAGCGGGGGGGAGTATACTAGCACAGATACGCAGTATTTT

clone size: many
J gene: TRBJ2-1
D gene: TRBD2
V gene: TRBV27
CDR3 length: 16
CDR3 protein: CASSLKIAGGRIEQFF
CDR3 DNA: TGTGCCAGCAGTTTAAAGATAGCGGGGGGGCGGATCGAGCAGTTCTTC

clone size: many
J gene: TRBJ1-2
D gene: .
V gene: TRBV5-1
CDR3 length: 14
CDR3 protein: CASSSAASNYGYTF
CDR3 DNA: TGCGCCAGCAGTTCCGCGGCTTCTAACTATGGCTACACCTTC

clone size: many
J gene: TRBJ2-6
D gene: .
V gene: TRBV7-8
CDR3 length: 18
CDR3 protein: CASSNRFRRNSGANVLTF
CDR3 DNA: TGTGCCAGCAGCAACAGGTTTCGGCGGAACTCTGGGGCCAACGTCCTGACTTTC

clone size: many
J gene: TRBJ1-6
D gene: .
V gene: TRBV11-1
CDR3 length: 18
CDR3 protein: CASSLETPTNTYNSPLHF
CDR3 DNA: TGTGCCAGCAGCTTAGAAACCCCTACTAATACATATAATTCACCCCTCCACTTT

clone size: many
J gene: TRBJ1-6
D gene: .
V gene: TRBV20-1
CDR3 length: 15
CDR3 protein: CSARVQQGVGSPLHF
CDR3 DNA: TGCAGTGCTAGAGTTCAACAGGGTGTTGGTTCACCCCTCCACTTT

clone size: many
J gene: TRBJ2-6
D gene: .
V gene: TRBV18
CDR3 length: 17
CDR3 protein: CASSATTGAFEANVLTF
CDR3 DNA: TGTGCCAGCTCAGCTACGACGGGGGCTTTTGAGGCCAACGTCCTGACTTTC

clone size: many
J gene: TRBJ1-2
D gene: .
V gene: TRBV19
CDR3 length: 14
CDR3 protein: CASSRAPLQRAHTF
CDR3 DNA: TGTGCCAGTAGTCGAGCCCCCCTACAGCGGGCTCACACCTTC

clone size: many
J gene: TRBJ2-3
D gene: .
V gene: TRBV19
CDR3 length: 17
CDR3 protein: CASRITGTGPRTDTQYF
CDR3 DNA: TGTGCCAGTAGAATCACTGGGACTGGTCCCCGCACAGATACGCAGTATTTT

clone size: many
J gene: TRBJ2-7
D gene: .
V gene: TRBV6-2/TRBV6-3
CDR3 length: 13
CDR3 protein: CASMWAAGNEQYF
CDR3 DNA: TGTGCCAGCATGTGGGCGGCGGGGAACGAGCAGTACTTC

clone size: many
J gene: TRBJ2-4
D gene: .
V gene: TRBV6-6
CDR3 length: 12
CDR3 protein: CASSPSPNIQYF
CDR3 DNA: TGTGCCAGCAGTCCGAGTCCGAACATTCAGTACTTC

clone size: many
J gene: TRBJ2-2
D gene: .
V gene: TRBV6-1
CDR3 length: 12
CDR3 protein: CASTQGTGELFF
CDR3 DNA: TGTGCCAGCACCCAGGGTACCGGGGAGCTGTTTTTT

clone size: many
J gene: TRBJ2-3
D gene: TRBD2
V gene: TRBV5-1
CDR3 length: 14
CDR3 protein: CASSLGLAGDTQYF
CDR3 DNA: TGCGCCAGCAGCTTGGGACTAGCGGGAGATACGCAGTATTTT